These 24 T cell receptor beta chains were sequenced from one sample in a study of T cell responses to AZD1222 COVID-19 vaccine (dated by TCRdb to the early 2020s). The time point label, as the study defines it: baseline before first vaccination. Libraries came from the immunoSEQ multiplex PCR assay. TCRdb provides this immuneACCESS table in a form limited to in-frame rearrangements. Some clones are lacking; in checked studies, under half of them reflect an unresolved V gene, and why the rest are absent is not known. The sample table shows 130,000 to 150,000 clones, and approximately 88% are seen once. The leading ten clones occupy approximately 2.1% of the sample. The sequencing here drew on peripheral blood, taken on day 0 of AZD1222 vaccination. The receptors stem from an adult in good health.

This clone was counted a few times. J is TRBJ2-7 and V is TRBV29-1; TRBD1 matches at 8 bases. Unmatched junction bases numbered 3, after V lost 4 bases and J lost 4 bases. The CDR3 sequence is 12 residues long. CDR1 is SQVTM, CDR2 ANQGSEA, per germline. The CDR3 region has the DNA TGCAGCGTTGTGCAGGGGGCTTACGAGCAGTACTTC. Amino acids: CSVVQGAYEQYF.

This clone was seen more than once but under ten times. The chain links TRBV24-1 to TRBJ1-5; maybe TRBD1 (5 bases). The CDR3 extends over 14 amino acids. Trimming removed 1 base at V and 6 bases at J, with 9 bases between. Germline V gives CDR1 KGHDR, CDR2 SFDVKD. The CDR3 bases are TGTGCCACCAGTGATTTCGGGGACGGTCAGCCCCAGCATTTT. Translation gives CATSDFGDGQPQHF.

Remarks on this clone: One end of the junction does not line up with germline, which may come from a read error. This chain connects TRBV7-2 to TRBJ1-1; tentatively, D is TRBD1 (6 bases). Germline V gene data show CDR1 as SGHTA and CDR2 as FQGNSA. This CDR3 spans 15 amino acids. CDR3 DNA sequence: TGTGCCAGCAGATTAGAAACAGGGAGGGCCACTGAAGCTTTCTTT. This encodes CASRLETGRATEAFF.

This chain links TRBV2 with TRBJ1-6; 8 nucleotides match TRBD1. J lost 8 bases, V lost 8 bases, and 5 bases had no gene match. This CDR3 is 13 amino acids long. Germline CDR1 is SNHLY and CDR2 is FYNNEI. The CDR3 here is CASGQGAHSPLHF. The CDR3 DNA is TGTGCCAGCGGTCAGGGGGCTCATTCACCCCTCCACTTT.

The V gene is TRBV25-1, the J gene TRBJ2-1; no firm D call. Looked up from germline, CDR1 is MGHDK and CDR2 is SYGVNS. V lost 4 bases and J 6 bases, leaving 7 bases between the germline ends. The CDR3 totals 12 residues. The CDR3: CASSAYSNEQFF. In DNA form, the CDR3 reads TGTGCCAGCAGTGCCTATTCCAATGAGCAGTTCTTC.

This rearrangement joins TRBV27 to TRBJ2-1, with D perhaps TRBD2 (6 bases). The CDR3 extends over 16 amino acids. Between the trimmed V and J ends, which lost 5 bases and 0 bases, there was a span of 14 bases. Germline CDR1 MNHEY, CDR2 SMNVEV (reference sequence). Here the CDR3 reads CASSIIAVSSYNEQFF. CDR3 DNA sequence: TGTGCCAGCAGTATCATAGCGGTAAGCTCCTACAATGAGCAGTTCTTC.

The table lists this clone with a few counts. The CDR3 DNA follows: TGTGCCAGCAGTGAAAGGGGCAGGGGGACGAGCACTGAAGCTTTCTTT. Translated, it gives CASSERGRGTSTEAFF. This rearrangement joins TRBV2 to TRBJ1-1; TRBD1 matches at 7 bases. Germline loops: CDR1 SNHLY, CDR2 FYNNEI. The junction had 10 bases not matched to a gene; V was cut back by 2 bases and J by 4 bases. This CDR3 has 16 residues.

CDR3 sequence reads: CASSLKGTGRNEKLFF. The CDR3 region has the DNA TGTGCCAGCAGTTTAAAGGGGACAGGCCGAAATGAAAAACTGTTTTTT. V is TRBV27 and J is TRBJ1-4; TRBD1 aligns across 8 bases. The CDR3 is made up of 16 amino acids. CDR1 MNHEY and CDR2 SMNVEV come from the germline V gene (reference sequence). The J segment lost 5 bases and the V segment lost 2 bases, leaving 7 bases of the junction unmatched.

CDR3 in amino acids: CSVEDGRVTEAFF. CDR3 sequence (DNA): TGCAGCGTTGAAGATGGGAGGGTCACTGAAGCTTTCTTT. V usage is TRBV29-1 and J usage is TRBJ1-1; D is ambiguous. CDR1 and CDR2 from the germline V gene are SQVTM and ANQGSEA. Trimming pared 0 bases from V and 4 bases from J, leaving 9 bases between. The CDR3 is made up of 13 amino acids.

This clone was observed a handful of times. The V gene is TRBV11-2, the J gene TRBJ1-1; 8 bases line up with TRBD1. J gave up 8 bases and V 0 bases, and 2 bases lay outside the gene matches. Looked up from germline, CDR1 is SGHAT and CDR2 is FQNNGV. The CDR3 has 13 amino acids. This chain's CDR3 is CASSLERTGEAFF. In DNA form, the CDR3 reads TGTGCCAGCAGCTTAGAAAGGACAGGGGAAGCTTTCTTT.

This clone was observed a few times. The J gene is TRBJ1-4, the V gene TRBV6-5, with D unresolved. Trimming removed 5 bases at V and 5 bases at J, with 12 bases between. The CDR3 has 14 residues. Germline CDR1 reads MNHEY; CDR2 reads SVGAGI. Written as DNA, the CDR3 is TGTGCCAGCAGTAACCGTAACCCCAATGAAAAACTGTTTTTT. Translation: CASSNRNPNEKLFF.

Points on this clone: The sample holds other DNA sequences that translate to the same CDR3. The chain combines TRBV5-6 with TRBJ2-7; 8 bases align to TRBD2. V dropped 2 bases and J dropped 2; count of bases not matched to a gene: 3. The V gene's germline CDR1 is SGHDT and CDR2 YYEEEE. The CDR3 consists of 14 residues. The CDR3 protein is CASSFPGLAYEQYF. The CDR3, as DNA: TGTGCCAGCAGCTTCCCGGGACTAGCCTACGAGCAGTACTTC.

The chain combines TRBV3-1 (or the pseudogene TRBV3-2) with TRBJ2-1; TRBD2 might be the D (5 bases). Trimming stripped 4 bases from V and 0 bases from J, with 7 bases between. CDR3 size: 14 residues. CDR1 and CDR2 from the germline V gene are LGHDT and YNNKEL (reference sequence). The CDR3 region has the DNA TGTGCCAGCAGCCGTCGGGGCTCCTACAATGAGCAGTTCTTC. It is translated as CASSRRGSYNEQFF.

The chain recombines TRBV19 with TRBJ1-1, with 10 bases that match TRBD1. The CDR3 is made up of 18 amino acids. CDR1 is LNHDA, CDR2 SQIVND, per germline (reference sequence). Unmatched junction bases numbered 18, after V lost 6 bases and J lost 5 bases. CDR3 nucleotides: TGTGCCAGTAGGACCGGGACAGGGGTAATCAAGTCAAGGACTGAAGCTTTCTTT. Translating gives CASRTGTGVIKSRTEAFF.

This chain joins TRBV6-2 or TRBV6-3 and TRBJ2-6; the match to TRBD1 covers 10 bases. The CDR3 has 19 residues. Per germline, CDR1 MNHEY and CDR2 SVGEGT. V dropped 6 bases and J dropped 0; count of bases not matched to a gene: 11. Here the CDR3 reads CASSRISGQGGSGANVLTF. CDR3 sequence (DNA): TGTGCCAGCAGCCGGATAAGTGGACAGGGGGGCTCTGGGGCCAACGTCCTGACTTTC.

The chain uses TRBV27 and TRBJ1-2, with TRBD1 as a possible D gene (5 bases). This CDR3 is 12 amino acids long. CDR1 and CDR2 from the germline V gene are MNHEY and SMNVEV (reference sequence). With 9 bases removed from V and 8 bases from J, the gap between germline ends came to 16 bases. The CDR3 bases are TGTGCCAGTCGGAAAGGGGTGTACGGCTACACCTTC. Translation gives CASRKGVYGYTF.

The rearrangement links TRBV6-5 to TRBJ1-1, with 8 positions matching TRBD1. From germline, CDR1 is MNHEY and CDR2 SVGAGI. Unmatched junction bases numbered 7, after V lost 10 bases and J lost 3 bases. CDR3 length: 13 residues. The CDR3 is CATRRGRDTEAFF. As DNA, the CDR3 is TGTGCCACCCGCAGGGGGCGAGACACTGAAGCTTTCTTT.

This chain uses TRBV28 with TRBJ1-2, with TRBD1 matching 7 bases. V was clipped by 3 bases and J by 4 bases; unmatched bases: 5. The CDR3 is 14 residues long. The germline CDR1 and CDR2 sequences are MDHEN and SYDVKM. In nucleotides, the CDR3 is TGTGCCAGCAGTTTGGGACAGAATACCTATGGCTACACCTTC. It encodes CASSLGQNTYGYTF.

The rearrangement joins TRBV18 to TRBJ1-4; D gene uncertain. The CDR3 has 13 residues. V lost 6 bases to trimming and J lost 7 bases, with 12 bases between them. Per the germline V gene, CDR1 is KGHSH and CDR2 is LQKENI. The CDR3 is CASSREVGEKLFF. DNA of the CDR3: TGTGCCAGCTCGAGGGAAGTAGGTGAAAAACTGTTTTTT.

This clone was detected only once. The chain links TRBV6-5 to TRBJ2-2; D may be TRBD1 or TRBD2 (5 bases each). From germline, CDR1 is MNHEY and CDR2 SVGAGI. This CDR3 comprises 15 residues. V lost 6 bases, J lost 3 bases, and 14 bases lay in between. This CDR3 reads CASRRGGGDTGELFF. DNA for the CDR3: TGTGCCAGCAGGCGTGGTGGGGGAGACACCGGGGAGCTGTTTTTT.

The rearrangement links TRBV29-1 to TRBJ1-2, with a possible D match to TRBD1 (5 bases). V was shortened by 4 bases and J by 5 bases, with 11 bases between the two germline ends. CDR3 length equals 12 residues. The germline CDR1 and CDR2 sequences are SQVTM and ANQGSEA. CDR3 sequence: CSVAPGYYGYTF. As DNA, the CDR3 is TGCAGCGTTGCACCAGGGTATTATGGCTACACCTTC.

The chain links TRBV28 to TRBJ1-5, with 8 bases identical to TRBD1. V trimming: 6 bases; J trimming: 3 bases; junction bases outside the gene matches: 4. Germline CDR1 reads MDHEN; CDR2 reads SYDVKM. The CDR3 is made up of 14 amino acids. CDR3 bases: TGTGCCAGCAGGGGACAGGTTTTCAATCAGCCCCAGCATTTT. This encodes CASRGQVFNQPQHF.

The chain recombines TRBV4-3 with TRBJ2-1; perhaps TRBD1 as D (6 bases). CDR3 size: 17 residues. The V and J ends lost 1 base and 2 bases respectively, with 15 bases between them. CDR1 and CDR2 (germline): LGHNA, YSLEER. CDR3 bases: TGCGCCAGCAGCCAAGGGCAGGGGATGAGGGCCTACAATGAGCAGTTCTTC. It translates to CASSQGQGMRAYNEQFF.

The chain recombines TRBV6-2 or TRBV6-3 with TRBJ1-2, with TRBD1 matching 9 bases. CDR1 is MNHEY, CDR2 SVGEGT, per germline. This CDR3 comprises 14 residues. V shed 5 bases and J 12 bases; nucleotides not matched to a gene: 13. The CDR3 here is CASSLLLNRGRDTF. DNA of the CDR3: TGTGCCAGCAGTCTCCTGCTTAACAGGGGGCGGGACACCTTC.